Following are 9 T cell receptor beta chains from one sample sequenced in a study of CD8 T cells in ankylosing spondylitis. TCRdb passed the 5' RACE reads through MiXCR, listing each CDR3 protein once. This sample carries around 150,000 distinct CDR3 sequences, approximately 20% of them seen once, and the ten largest clones take about 8.2%. The sequencing input was blood, either unsorted or a sorted T cell fraction (not recorded which). The origin of the receptors is a male donor with ankylosing spondylitis or in good health (not recorded which).

CDR3 DNA: TGTGCCAGCAGTTTAGTGGCAAGGGGAACCGGGGAGCTGTTTTTT. Its translation is CASSLVARGTGELFF. The V call is TRBV28, the J call TRBJ2-2, with a possible D match to TRBD1 (5 bases). The ends were cut back, 2 bases at V and 5 bases at J, with 12 bases in the middle. The V gene's germline CDR1 is MDHEN and CDR2 SYDVKM. The CDR3 sequence is 15 residues long.

CDR3 coding DNA: TGTGCCACCAGCAGAGGCGGGAGCGGTCAGCCCCAGCATTTT. This gives the protein CATSRGGSGQPQHF. The genes are TRBV15 and TRBJ1-5; D not resolved. This CDR3 region has 14 residues. From germline, CDR1 is LNHNV and CDR2 YYDKDF (reference sequence). V lost 1 base and J 6 bases, leaving 10 bases between the germline ends.

The V call is TRBV18, the J call TRBJ1-1; no firm D call. The germline gives CDR1 KGHSH, CDR2 LQKENI. Trimming left V 0 bases short and J 0 bases short, with 14 bases between. The CDR3 spans 17 residues. CDR3 residues: CASSPPEAGVMNTEAFF. DNA for the CDR3: TGTGCCAGCTCACCACCCGAGGCGGGAGTAATGAACACTGAAGCTTTCTTT.

This clonotype was found a few times. The rearrangement uses TRBV2 and TRBJ1-1, with 7 bases fitting TRBD1. This CDR3 region has 13 residues. Per the germline V gene, CDR1 is SNHLY and CDR2 is FYNNEI. V trimming: 7 bases; J trimming: 2 bases; junction bases outside the gene matches: 4. CDR3 sequence (DNA): TGTGCCAGCAAGGGGGCCCCCAACACTGAAGCTTTCTTT. This sequence encodes CASKGAPNTEAFF.

This clonotype was detected a few times. The chain combines TRBV28 with TRBJ2-4, with no clear D. Germline values: CDR1 MDHEN, CDR2 SYDVKM. The V gene lost 5 bases and the J gene lost 0 bases, with 11 bases spanning the gap. The CDR3 is made up of 15 amino acids. The CDR3 sequence is CASSPDNLAKNIQYF. As DNA, the CDR3 is TGTGCCAGCAGTCCCGATAATTTAGCCAAAAACATTCAGTACTTC.

This clonotype has at least ten counts. The chain couples TRBV20-1 to TRBJ1-5; TRBD1 agrees at 9 bases. J was trimmed by 5 bases and V by 4 bases; bases with no gene match: 9. The CDR3 is 15 residues long. CDR1 and CDR2 from the germline V gene are DFQATT and SNEGSKA (reference sequence). Here the CDR3 DNA reads TGCAGTGCTATGACCGGGACAGGGAACGATCAGCCCCAGCATTTT. This gives the protein CSAMTGTGNDQPQHF.

The rearrangement uses TRBV29-1 and TRBJ1-5, with TRBD1 matching 7 bases. CDR1 is SQVTM and CDR2 is ANQGSEA in the germline V gene. V shed 6 bases, J shed 5 bases, and the junction held 10 bases outside the gene matches. This CDR3 has 14 residues. DNA of the CDR3: TGCAGCGTGAAGAAAGGGGGCATTGATCAGCCCCAGCATTTT. It encodes CSVKKGGIDQPQHF.

This clonotype was recorded at least ten times. The V call is TRBV7-6, the J call TRBJ2-7; the D gene is possibly TRBD1 (6 bases). CDR3 length: 16 amino acids. The ends were cut back, 4 bases at V and 1 base at J, with 17 bases in the middle. The germline gives CDR1 SGHVS, CDR2 FNYEAQ. The CDR3 nucleotides are TGTGCCAGCAGCTCCATCAGGGGTAATAAGTCCTACGAGCAGTACTTC. It is translated as CASSSIRGNKSYEQYF.

This rearrangement joins TRBV7-2 to TRBJ1-2, with no clear D. The ends were cut back, 5 bases at V and 0 bases at J, with 10 bases in the middle. This CDR3 spans 14 amino acids. Germline V gives CDR1 SGHTA, CDR2 FQGNSA. The CDR3 nucleotides are TGTGCCAGCAGCCCGGATTGGTCTAACTATGGCTACACCTTC. It yields the protein CASSPDWSNYGYTF.